This T cell receptor (beta chain) was sequenced for a study of T cells in Graves' hyperthyroidism and ophthalmopathy. Overall study context: The initial diagnosis was the point when peripheral blood was collected, ahead of any treatment. The study's findings and limits: From stable hyperthyroidism, ophthalmopathy was set apart by a 13 V-J model. Most expanded thyroid clonotypes above 0.001 recurred in blood.

Between the trimmed V and J ends, which lost 6 bases and 7 bases, there was a span of 15 bases. Germline V gene data show CDR1 as SQVTM and CDR2 as ANQGSEA. CDR3 length: 13 residues. The source material, RNA transcripts, was used to amplify TCR beta CDR3 regions. First-round RT-PCR of the TCR CDR3 relied on the HTBI primer set. MiXCR was run by TCRdb on the multiplex PCR reads, yielding one entry per CDR3 protein. The sample includes more than 350,000 distinct CDR3 sequences, more than 13% of them seen just once. Cells are PBMCs isolated from around 9.4 ml of fresh blood. This clonotype has just a few counts. Its antigen is not identified.

This clonotype originated in a woman aged 25 to 39 with Graves' hyperthyroidism. The genes are TRBV29-1 and TRBJ1-4; D unclear. The sample taken for sequencing was blood. The DNA of the CDR3 is TGCAGCGTCCTCTCGTCCCCTGGTGAAAAACTGTTTTTT. Translated: CSVLSSPGEKLFF.